What follows are 2 T cell receptor beta chains derived from one specimen sequenced in a study of cytomegalovirus exposure and HLA in healthy donors. 60 Vbeta and 13 Jbeta primers were used in PCR. Measured with immunoSEQ multiplex PCR; TCRdb has only the in-frame clones, and not every one. The sample includes 130,000 to 150,000 clones, about two thirds seen only once; the top ten take 2.1%. Sequences were obtained from PBMCs. These receptor sequences come from a man in his forties in good health and CMV-seronegative.

CDR3 DNA sequence: TGTGCCAGCAGCTTTCAGGGAAGGGATGAGCAGTTCTTC. Its protein is CASSFQGRDEQFF. V gene TRBV7-3 combines with J gene TRBJ2-1; D may be TRBD1 (5 bases). The CDR3 length is 13 residues. Trimming cost V 3 bases and J 8 bases, with 11 bases left between them. The germline V gene encodes CDR1 SGHTA and CDR2 FQGTGA.

The V gene is TRBV2, the J gene TRBJ1-2, with 7 positions matching TRBD1. Germline CDR1 reads SNHLY; CDR2 reads FYNNEI. The CDR3 has 14 amino acids. Trimming removed 6 bases from V and 4 bases from J; junction bases left unmatched: 8. As DNA, the CDR3 is TGTGCCAGCAGCAGGGACAGTCGGGGCTATGGCTACACCTTC. Residues: CASSRDSRGYGYTF.